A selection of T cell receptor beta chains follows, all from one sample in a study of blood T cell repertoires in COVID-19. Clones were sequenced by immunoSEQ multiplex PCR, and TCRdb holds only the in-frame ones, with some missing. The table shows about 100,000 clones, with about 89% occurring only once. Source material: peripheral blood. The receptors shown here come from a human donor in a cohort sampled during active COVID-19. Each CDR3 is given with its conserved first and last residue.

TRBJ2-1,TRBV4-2,CASGQGGRNEQFF
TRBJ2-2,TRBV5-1,CASRRGTSGFTGELFF
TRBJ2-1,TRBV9,CASSQYLAGVDEQFF
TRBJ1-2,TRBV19,CASSTPGSNYGYTF
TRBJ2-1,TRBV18,CASSPVPGQVAEQFF
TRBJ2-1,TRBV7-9,CASSPVGRGWGEQFF
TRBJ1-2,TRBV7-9,CASSSPGRGRNGYTF
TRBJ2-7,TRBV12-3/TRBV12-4,CASSRERYEQYF
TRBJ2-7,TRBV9,CASSRQKDRGYEQYF
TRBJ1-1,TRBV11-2,CASSFSTGVRMNTEAFF
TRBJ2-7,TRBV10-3,CAISDSGRAWVYEQYF
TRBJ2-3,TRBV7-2,CASSPGGGEAGTQYF
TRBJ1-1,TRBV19,CASSATLRGTEAFF
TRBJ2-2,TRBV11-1,CASSSLGQYTGELFF
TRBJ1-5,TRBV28,CASSSRLQGNIRAQHF
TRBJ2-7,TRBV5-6,CASSLLQGRNEQYF
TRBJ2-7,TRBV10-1,CASSPGTGGYEQYF
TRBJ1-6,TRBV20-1,CSASPQGANSPLHF
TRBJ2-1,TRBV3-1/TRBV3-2,CASSQPGASANEQFF
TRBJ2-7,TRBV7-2,CASSLRSTGYEQYF
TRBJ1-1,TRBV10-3,CAISSSGAVEAFF
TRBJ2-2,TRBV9,CASSLGAGGFFGRNTGELFF
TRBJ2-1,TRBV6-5,CASNLLAGQYNEQFF
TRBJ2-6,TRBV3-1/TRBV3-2,CASSQDLSGANVLTF
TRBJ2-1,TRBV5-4,CASSPGLAGVYEQFF
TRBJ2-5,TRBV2,CASSGDRGIDETQYF